A single T cell receptor beta chain is shown here with its context. The antigen is not known. The germline V and J ends were trimmed by 2 bases and 7 bases, with 18 bases remaining between them. The germline V gene has CDR1 DFQATT and CDR2 SNEGSKA (reference sequence). This CDR3 spans 15 amino acids. The data originate from a study of T-cell reconstitution after alpha-beta-depleted transplantation in children. Findings of the study overall: Surviving recipient T cells and thymic progenitors underlay high day-60 TCRbeta diversity in some patients. Newly produced T cells mostly accounted for T-cell counts and diversity one year post-transplant.

Preparation of the TCRbeta library used unique molecular identifiers. TCRdb redid the calling of the PCR reads with MiXCR, one entry per CDR3 protein. The table shows 300,000 to 350,000 distinct CDR3 sequences, with 16% occurring only once. The sequence derives from a male patient aged 2 to 9 who had a stem cell transplant for acute lymphoblastic leukemia, so the T cells may come from the graft donor. The genes are TRBV20-1 and TRBJ1-5; perhaps TRBD1 as D (5 bases). Sequencing was performed on PBMCs, mostly from graft donor cells, taken 360 days after TCRalphabeta/CD19-depleted stem cell transplant. This CDR3 reads CSARSGGRAGQPQHF. The CDR3 DNA reads as TGCAGTGCTAGATCCGGCGGCAGGGCGGGGCAGCCCCAGCATTTT.